Listed below are T cell receptor beta chains from one sample, sequenced in a study of blood T cell repertoires in COVID-19. Profiling relied on immunoSEQ multiplex PCR, and the TCRdb table lists in-frame clones only, not all of them. The table includes under 95,000 clones, about 91% detected once. The source material was peripheral blood. These receptors were collected from a woman aged 50 to 65 with acute or convalescent COVID-19. Each CDR3 is given with its conserved first and last residue. The order of the fields is clone size, CDR3 length, D gene, V gene, J gene, CDR3 DNA, CDR3 protein. A D gene is named only where the DNA matches it firmly. Clone size is not always given. Where it is, it says once, few, many or a class for expanded clones.

.	14	TRBD1	TRBV6-5	TRBJ2-7	TGTGCCAGCAGTTCCGGGACAGGGGGCTTCGAGCAGTACTTC	CASSSGTGGFEQYF
.	15	.	TRBV4-1	TRBJ2-5	TGCGCCAGCAGCCAAGATCTGGGGGGTGGAAAGACCCAGTACTTC	CASSQDLGGGKTQYF
few	15	TRBD2	TRBV4-3	TRBJ2-7	TGCGCCAGCAGCCCGGGACTAGCGAACTCCTACGAGCAGTACTTC	CASSPGLANSYEQYF
.	16	TRBD1	TRBV5-1	TRBJ1-2	TGCGCCACCAGACAAATACCCGTGACAGGGAACCATGGCTACACCTTC	CATRQIPVTGNHGYTF
.	15	.	TRBV5-1	TRBJ2-7	TGCGCCAGCAGCTCCACGGGGTCGAGCTCCTACGAGCAGTACTTC	CASSSTGSSSYEQYF
.	15	TRBD1	TRBV5-1	TRBJ2-7	TGCGCCAGCAGCTTGGTCTGGGACAGTGCCTACGAGCAGTACTTC	CASSLVWDSAYEQYF
.	15	TRBD2	TRBV19	TRBJ2-3	TGTGCCAGTAGATACGGACTAGCGGGAGCAGATACGCAGTATTTT	CASRYGLAGADTQYF
.	17	TRBD1	TRBV27	TRBJ1-6	TGTGCCAGCAGTTTATCGAGGACCGGGACAGGGGGGTCACCCCTCCACTTT	CASSLSRTGTGGSPLHF
.	15	TRBD1	TRBV18	TRBJ1-5	TGTGCCAGCTCATCAACCGGGACAGCTAATCAGCCCCAGCATTTT	CASSSTGTANQPQHF
.	14	.	TRBV3-1/TRBV3-2	TRBJ1-1	TGTGCCAGCAGCCAAGGACAGCCGAACACTGAAGCTTTCTTT	CASSQGQPNTEAFF
few	16	TRBD1	TRBV4-3	TRBJ2-2	TGCGCCAGCAGCTCCGGGACAGGGTTATCCACCGGGGAGCTGTTTTTT	CASSSGTGLSTGELFF
few	15	.	TRBV6-2/TRBV6-3	TRBJ1-1	TGTGCCAGCAGTTACGTGGGGGCGCGAGGCACTGAAGCTTTCTTT	CASSYVGARGTEAFF
.	16	.	TRBV7-8	TRBJ2-1	TGTGCCAGCAGCTTAGTAGCACCAGCGAGCTACAATGAGCAGTTCTTC	CASSLVAPASYNEQFF
.	16	TRBD1	TRBV5-4	TRBJ1-6	TGTGCCAGCAGCTTGGGACAGGGGACGGATGGTTCACCCCTCCACTTT	CASSLGQGTDGSPLHF
once	15	TRBD2	TRBV11-1	TRBJ2-1	TGTGCCAGCAGTTCGACTAGCGGGGGATTTGGGGAGCAGTTCTTC	CASSSTSGGFGEQFF
.	17	.	TRBV4-3	TRBJ1-4	TGCGCCAGCAGCCCGTCCCGAGGGAGGTCTGGAAGTGAAAAACTGTTTTTT	CASSPSRGRSGSEKLFF
once	16	TRBD1	TRBV19	TRBJ1-4	TGTGCCAGTAGTCCGACAGACAGGGTTCTTCGCGAAAAACTGTTTTTT	CASSPTDRVLREKLFF
.	13	.	TRBV18	TRBJ1-2	TGTGCCAGCTCACCTACCGCGAACTATGGCTACACCTTC	CASSPTANYGYTF
few	13	TRBD1	TRBV30	TRBJ1-2	TGTGCCGGGAAGGGGACAGCGGGCTATGGCTACACCTTC	CAGKGTAGYGYTF
.	13	TRBD1	TRBV11-3	TRBJ1-1	TGTGCCAGCAGCTTAACAGGGGGCACTGAAGCTTTCTTT	CASSLTGGTEAFF
.	15	.	TRBV3-1/TRBV3-2	TRBJ1-1	TGTGCCAGCAGCCCGGCGGGCGGGGGAGGCACTGAAGCTTTCTTT	CASSPAGGGGTEAFF
.	14	.	TRBV6-5	TRBJ1-1	TGTGCCAGCAGTCCCCCCGGACAGCCACGTGAAGCTTTCTTT	CASSPPGQPREAFF
.	14	.	TRBV19	TRBJ2-7	TGTGCCAGTAGATTGGACACGAGCTCCTACGAGCAGTACTTC	CASRLDTSSYEQYF
few	18	.	TRBV7-9	TRBJ1-4	TGTGCCAGCAGTCGGAGGGAATTTGGTTATCGAACTAATGAAAAACTGTTTTTT	CASSRREFGYRTNEKLFF
.	15	.	TRBV5-1	TRBJ1-6	TGCGCCAGCAGCTTGGCCAGGGGAGGGAATTCACCCCTCCACTTT	CASSLARGGNSPLHF
.	14	.	TRBV4-1	TRBJ2-7	TGCGCCAGCAGCCCTAGACTCGCCTCCTACGAGCAGTACTTC	CASSPRLASYEQYF
.	13	.	TRBV12-3/TRBV12-4	TRBJ1-1	TGTGCCAGCAAACAGGAACCGAACACTGAAGCTTTCTTT	CASKQEPNTEAFF
.	16	TRBD1	TRBV19	TRBJ1-1	TGTGCCAGTAGTAAACACCCGGACAGGGTTCGAACTGAAGCTTTCTTT	CASSKHPDRVRTEAFF
.	13	TRBD1	TRBV5-1	TRBJ1-1	TGCGCCACCCGGACAGGGATGAACACTGAAGCTTTCTTT	CATRTGMNTEAFF
.	15	TRBD1	TRBV28	TRBJ2-2	TGTGCCAGCAGAGGGGGACAGGGCGGCACCGGGGAGCTGTTTTTT	CASRGGQGGTGELFF
.	15	TRBD2	TRBV6-5	TRBJ2-1	TGTGCCAGCGTTATAGCGGGACGCCCTTACAATGAGCAGTTCTTC	CASVIAGRPYNEQFF
.	11	.	TRBV12-3/TRBV12-4	TRBJ1-1	TGTGCCAGCAGCCGGGGAAGTGAAGCTTTCTTT	CASSRGSEAFF
.	15	.	TRBV2	TRBJ2-1	TGTGCCAGCAGCTCGTCGGCTAGCCCCTACAATGAGCAGTTCTTC	CASSSSASPYNEQFF
once	14	.	TRBV5-6	TRBJ2-7	TGTGCCAGCAGCGGCTCAGGCCGCTCCTACGAGCAGTACTTC	CASSGSGRSYEQYF
.	14	TRBD1	TRBV19	TRBJ2-3	TGTGCCAGTAGCGACAGGGGAGGCACAGATACGCAGTATTTT	CASSDRGGTDTQYF
.	16	.	TRBV7-2	TRBJ1-5	TGTGCCAGCAGCTTATCTGGGGCAGGGGCTTTTCAGCCCCAGCATTTT	CASSLSGAGAFQPQHF
.	15	TRBD1	TRBV11-1	TRBJ2-5	TGTGCCAGCAGCTCGGGACAGGGGGTGAAGGAGACCCAGTACTTC	CASSSGQGVKETQYF
.	14	.	TRBV27	TRBJ1-3	TGTGCCAGCAGTTTCAGTCCCTTTCAGAACACCATATATTTT	CASSFSPFQNTIYF
.	16	.	TRBV18	TRBJ2-1	TGTGCCAGCACCCTGGGTGGGGGGATGACCTACAATGAGCAGTTCTTC	CASTLGGGMTYNEQFF
.	12	.	TRBV19	TRBJ1-1	TGTGCCAGTAATCGGGGTTACACTGAAGCTTTCTTT	CASNRGYTEAFF
.	16	TRBD1	TRBV18	TRBJ1-5	TGTGCCAGCTCAGCCTTCGGACAGGGGGCTTCTCAGCCCCAGCATTTT	CASSAFGQGASQPQHF
.	13	.	TRBV18	TRBJ2-7	TGTGCCAGCAACACAAAAACAGGGCACGAGCAGTACTTC	CASNTKTGHEQYF
.	15	TRBD1	TRBV18	TRBJ1-2	TGTGCCAGCTCTCCCACAGGGGTAAAATCCATTGGCTACACCTTC	CASSPTGVKSIGYTF
.	14	.	TRBV19	TRBJ1-1	TGTGCCAGTAGTATAGGCACCGGTACCGCTGAAGCTTTCTTT	CASSIGTGTAEAFF
.	14	TRBD1	TRBV3-1/TRBV3-2	TRBJ2-5	TGTGCCAGCCTCGACAGAACAGGGGGAGAGACCCAGTACTTC	CASLDRTGGETQYF
.	14	.	TRBV19	TRBJ1-1	TGTGCCAGTAGCCTACACCGGAGGTACACTGAAGCTTTCTTT	CASSLHRRYTEAFF
.	15	.	TRBV7-9	TRBJ2-2	TGTGCCAGCAGCTTAGAAGGGGGATACACCGGGGAGCTGTTTTTT	CASSLEGGYTGELFF
.	14	TRBD2	TRBV7-6	TRBJ2-3	TGTGCCAGCAGCTTCCCGGGGGGGTTAGATACGCAGTATTTT	CASSFPGGLDTQYF
.	16	.	TRBV3-1/TRBV3-2	TRBJ2-1	TGTGCCAGCAGCCAAGATGAGAGGGTTGGAGGTGGTGAGCAGTTCTTC	CASSQDERVGGGEQFF
.	13	.	TRBV18	TRBJ2-3	TGTGCCAGCTCACCCCCTTCCACAGATACGCAGTATTTT	CASSPPSTDTQYF
few	12	.	TRBV30	TRBJ1-3	TGTGCCTGGTCGGGGTCCGGGAACACCATATATTTT	CAWSGSGNTIYF
.	19	.	TRBV7-6	TRBJ2-2	TGTGCCAGCAGCTTAGACGAATTTCGGGCTAGCGAGAACACCGGGGAGCTGTTTTTT	CASSLDEFRASENTGELFF
few	11	.	TRBV11-3	TRBJ1-1	TGTGCCAGCAGCGGAGCGAGGGCAGCTTTCTTT	CASSGARAAFF